A selection of T cell receptor beta chains follows, all from one sample in a study of T cell responses to AZD1222 COVID-19 vaccine. TCRdb's copy holds only in-frame clones and misses some; the assay was immunoSEQ multiplex PCR. The sample lists about 130,000 clones; approximately 90% were seen once. Sequencing used peripheral blood, obtained on day 0 of AZD1222 vaccination. These receptors originate from an adult in good health. Each CDR3 is given with its conserved first and last residue. Each record gives: D gene, V gene, clone size, J gene, CDR3 DNA, CDR3 protein. D genes are given only for firm matches. The size entry is marked missing in some rows and otherwise reads once, few, many or a size class.

d_call: TRBD2; v_call: TRBV29-1; clone_size: -; j_call: TRBJ2-3; cdr3_nt: TGCAGCGTTGAAAGACTAGCGGGAGGCGGAGCTACGCAGTATTTT; cdr3_aa: CSVERLAGGGATQYF
d_call: -; v_call: TRBV5-8; clone_size: -; j_call: TRBJ1-5; cdr3_nt: TGTGCCAGCGGTGCTTATAGCAATCAGCCCCAGCATTTT; cdr3_aa: CASGAYSNQPQHF
d_call: -; v_call: TRBV27; clone_size: -; j_call: TRBJ2-1; cdr3_nt: TGTGCCAGCAGTTTATCGGTGAGGTACGGGAGTCTCCGGCCGTTCTTC; cdr3_aa: CASSLSVRYGSLRPFF
d_call: TRBD1; v_call: TRBV5-1; clone_size: -; j_call: TRBJ1-6; cdr3_nt: TGCGCCAGCAGCTTGCTCACAGGGGCCACACCCCTCCACTTT; cdr3_aa: CASSLLTGATPLHF
d_call: -; v_call: TRBV5-1; clone_size: -; j_call: TRBJ1-1; cdr3_nt: TGCGCCAGCAGCCCCCAAACAGGGAACACTGAAGCTTTCTTT; cdr3_aa: CASSPQTGNTEAFF
d_call: -; v_call: TRBV27; clone_size: -; j_call: TRBJ1-4; cdr3_nt: TGTGCCAGCAGTTTAACGTCCCCGGTTGGAAAACTGTTTTTT; cdr3_aa: CASSLTSPVGKLFF
d_call: -; v_call: TRBV14; clone_size: -; j_call: TRBJ1-1; cdr3_nt: TGTGCCAGCAGCCGGGATTGGGGGACGGACACAGAAGCTTTCTTT; cdr3_aa: CASSRDWGTDTEAFF
d_call: -; v_call: TRBV21-1; clone_size: -; j_call: TRBJ1-6; cdr3_nt: TGTGCCAGCAGCCCCCCCGGGGGTTCACCCCTCCACTTT; cdr3_aa: CASSPPGGSPLHF
d_call: -; v_call: TRBV7-8; clone_size: -; j_call: TRBJ2-1; cdr3_nt: TGTGCCACCTACGGGGTGACTAAAGATGAGCAGTTCTTC; cdr3_aa: CATYGVTKDEQFF
d_call: -; v_call: TRBV10-3; clone_size: -; j_call: TRBJ2-7; cdr3_nt: TGTGCCATCGGGATACAGTTGCCCACCTACGAGCAGTACTTC; cdr3_aa: CAIGIQLPTYEQYF
d_call: TRBD2; v_call: TRBV9; clone_size: few; j_call: TRBJ2-1; cdr3_nt: TGTGCCAGCAGCGTAGGGAAAACTAGCGGGAGGCCTACCTACAATGAGCAGTTCTTC; cdr3_aa: CASSVGKTSGRPTYNEQFF
d_call: -; v_call: TRBV7-2; clone_size: -; j_call: TRBJ1-2; cdr3_nt: TGTGCCAGCAGCTTAGTGGATGACTATGGCTACACCTTC; cdr3_aa: CASSLVDDYGYTF
d_call: -; v_call: TRBV28; clone_size: -; j_call: TRBJ1-2; cdr3_nt: TGTGCCAGCAGTTCAGGCCGACGGGACTATGGCTACACCTTC; cdr3_aa: CASSSGRRDYGYTF
d_call: -; v_call: TRBV6-5; clone_size: -; j_call: TRBJ1-2; cdr3_nt: TGTGCCAGCAGTTACGCGCTCGGCAGGTCGTATGGCTACACCTTC; cdr3_aa: CASSYALGRSYGYTF
d_call: -; v_call: TRBV4-1; clone_size: -; j_call: TRBJ1-4; cdr3_nt: TGCGCCAGCAGCCGAACCCAGAGTGTCGAACTGTTTTTT; cdr3_aa: CASSRTQSVELFF
d_call: TRBD2; v_call: TRBV4-1; clone_size: -; j_call: TRBJ2-1; cdr3_nt: TGCGCCAGCAGCCAGCTAGGACTAGCGGTCACCTACAATGAGCAGTTCTTC; cdr3_aa: CASSQLGLAVTYNEQFF
d_call: TRBD2; v_call: TRBV7-6; clone_size: -; j_call: TRBJ2-7; cdr3_nt: TGTGCCAGCAGCTTGATAGCGGGAGATTTGCGAGACGAGCAGTACTTC; cdr3_aa: CASSLIAGDLRDEQYF
d_call: -; v_call: TRBV3-1/TRBV3-2; clone_size: -; j_call: TRBJ2-1; cdr3_nt: TGTGCCAGCAGCCAAGCATTCAATGAGCAGTTCTTC; cdr3_aa: CASSQAFNEQFF
d_call: -; v_call: TRBV6-5; clone_size: -; j_call: TRBJ1-2; cdr3_nt: TGTGCCAGCAGTTACCCAGGGGACTATGGCTACACCTTC; cdr3_aa: CASSYPGDYGYTF
d_call: TRBD2; v_call: TRBV7-2; clone_size: once; j_call: TRBJ2-7; cdr3_nt: TGTGCCAGCAGCTTAGGGGCGGGAGAACCCTACGAGCAGTACTTC; cdr3_aa: CASSLGAGEPYEQYF
d_call: -; v_call: TRBV5-1; clone_size: -; j_call: TRBJ2-7; cdr3_nt: TGCGCCAGCAGCTTGGATGCGGGAATGTACGAGCAGTACTTC; cdr3_aa: CASSLDAGMYEQYF